The clone carrying this T cell receptor beta chain was observed a few times. Its antigen remains unknown. The data are from a study of cytomegalovirus exposure and HLA in healthy donors. General study points: In a later analysis, HLA-associated TCR beta chains were more clonally expanded than equally common others. An analysis done earlier found most TCR beta V segments productive about 87% or about 30% of the time. DRB1 had the most TCR associations and HLA-C the fewest, a later analysis found, with rates varying by HLA locus.

V was clipped by 0 bases and J by 3 bases, with 8 bases between them. The CDR3 contains 14 residues. Per germline, CDR1 MGHRA and CDR2 YSYEKL. The PCR employed 60 Vbeta primers together with 13 Jbeta primers. The assay was immunoSEQ multiplex PCR, and TCRdb's table has in-frame clones only and misses some. The sample has some 29,000 clones; roughly 44% are singletons. Sequencing input: PBMCs. This chain links TRBV4-1 with TRBJ2-5; tentatively, D is TRBD2 (6 bases). The receptor's source is a woman aged 50 to 60 in good health and CMV-seronegative. The CDR3: CASSQDWREETQYF. The CDR3 nucleotides are TGCGCCAGCAGCCAAGATTGGAGGGAAGAGACCCAGTACTTC.